This T cell receptor beta chain stems from a study of cytomegalovirus exposure and HLA in healthy donors. Use of 60 Vbeta and 13 Jbeta primers characterized the PCR. Here immunoSEQ multiplex PCR was the method, and the copy in TCRdb shows in-frame clones only, minus some. The sample yields some 120,000 clones, of which the top ten take up about 2.3%. A note on this clone: One end of the junction fails to match germline, which may point to a read error.

The sequence came from a man aged 35 to 55 in good health and CMV-seronegative. Sequencing used PBMCs.

CDR3 nucleotides: TGTGCCAGCAGTTATTCGGTCGGTACCTCCTCCCACGAGCAGTACTTC. Its translation is CASSYSVGTSSHEQYF. The J gene is TRBJ2-7, the V gene TRBV6-5; D remains ambiguous. Per the germline V gene, CDR1 is MNHEY and CDR2 is SVGAGI. The length of the CDR3 is 16 residues.